A selection of T cell receptor beta chains follows, all from one sample in a study of cytomegalovirus exposure and HLA in healthy donors. Profiling relied on immunoSEQ multiplex PCR, and the TCRdb table lists in-frame clones only, not all of them. The sample includes 100,000 to 150,000 clones, around 94% seen only once; the top ten take roughly 1.2%. The material sequenced was PBMCs. Source of these receptors: a woman under 30 in good health and CMV-seronegative. Both conserved end residues are trimmed from each CDR3. Each record gives: V gene, J gene, CDR3 protein.

V gene: TRBV2
J gene: TRBJ1-2
CDR3 protein: ASSTGAGNGYT

V gene: TRBV11-2
J gene: TRBJ2-7
CDR3 protein: ASSLGRMAASSYEQY

V gene: TRBV18
J gene: TRBJ2-3
CDR3 protein: ASSPQVAGVGTDTQY

V gene: TRBV28
J gene: TRBJ1-4
CDR3 protein: ASSPPGAREKLF

V gene: TRBV28
J gene: TRBJ1-4
CDR3 protein: ASSARDRGRVTEKLF

V gene: TRBV9
J gene: TRBJ2-7
CDR3 protein: ASSVDVYSYEQY

V gene: TRBV25-1
J gene: TRBJ1-5
CDR3 protein: ASSGGGSNQPQH

V gene: TRBV30
J gene: TRBJ1-1
CDR3 protein: AWRTSAGTEAF

V gene: TRBV6-5
J gene: TRBJ2-7
CDR3 protein: ASKLLVTSYEQY

V gene: TRBV4-2
J gene: TRBJ2-4
CDR3 protein: ASSQTPGAGRAKNIQY

V gene: TRBV6-5
J gene: TRBJ1-6
CDR3 protein: ASSRGGSPLH

V gene: TRBV6-5
J gene: TRBJ1-2
CDR3 protein: ASSSRGGQGNYGYT

V gene: TRBV28
J gene: TRBJ2-1
CDR3 protein: ASRSLLTGEQF

V gene: TRBV19
J gene: TRBJ1-2
CDR3 protein: ASMGHNYGYT

V gene: TRBV4-1
J gene: TRBJ2-5
CDR3 protein: ASSQGLAGGKETQY

V gene: TRBV5-1
J gene: TRBJ2-2
CDR3 protein: ASSLRGAPNTGELF

V gene: TRBV30
J gene: TRBJ1-1
CDR3 protein: ASGQDTMNTEAF

V gene: TRBV19
J gene: TRBJ1-1
CDR3 protein: ASIGTAEEAF

V gene: TRBV30
J gene: TRBJ2-3
CDR3 protein: AWTGSRGADTQY

V gene: TRBV9
J gene: TRBJ2-7
CDR3 protein: ASSVDFNWTGHYEQY

V gene: TRBV5-1
J gene: TRBJ2-2
CDR3 protein: ASSLERTGELF

V gene: TRBV5-1
J gene: TRBJ2-2
CDR3 protein: ASSLARGQNTGELF

V gene: TRBV28
J gene: TRBJ2-7
CDR3 protein: ASSKRGGIWEEYEQY

V gene: TRBV7-9
J gene: TRBJ2-7
CDR3 protein: ASSPRGLGHEQY

V gene: TRBV5-1
J gene: TRBJ2-1
CDR3 protein: ASSLIAGKAPYNEQF

V gene: TRBV7-8
J gene: TRBJ2-7
CDR3 protein: ASSNLGQRYEQY

V gene: TRBV6-1
J gene: TRBJ1-6
CDR3 protein: ASSEMSVGGTPLH